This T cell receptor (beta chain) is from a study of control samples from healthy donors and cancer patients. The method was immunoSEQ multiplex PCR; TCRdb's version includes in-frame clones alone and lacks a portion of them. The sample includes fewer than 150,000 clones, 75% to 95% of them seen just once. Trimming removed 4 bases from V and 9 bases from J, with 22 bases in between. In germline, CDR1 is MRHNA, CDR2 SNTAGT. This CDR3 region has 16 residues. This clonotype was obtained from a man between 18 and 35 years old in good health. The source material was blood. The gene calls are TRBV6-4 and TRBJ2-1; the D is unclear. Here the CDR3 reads CASSAPENRISTEQFF. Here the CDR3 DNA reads TGTGCCAGCAGTGCCCCCGAAAACAGAATCAGCACTGAGCAGTTCTTC.